This T cell receptor (beta chain) comes out of a study of CD8 T cells in ankylosing spondylitis. Whole-study results and caveats: There was a TCR beta motif, made of eight highly homologous variants, that appeared characteristic of ankylosing spondylitis blood. Prior work had noted some motif variants in reactive arthritis blood and synovial fluid.

The J segment lost 4 bases and the V segment lost 5 bases, leaving 8 bases of the junction unmatched. Germline-derived CDR1 and CDR2 are SEHNR and FQNEAQ (reference sequence). The CDR3 contains 15 residues. TCRdb redid the calling of the 5' RACE reads with MiXCR, one entry per CDR3 protein. The table has about 340,000 distinct CDR3 sequences, over 12% seen once. As concerns this clonotype: Its target is unknown.

Sequencing was carried out using blood, either unsorted or a sorted T cell fraction (not recorded which). This TCR came from a male donor with ankylosing spondylitis or in good health (not recorded which). The rearrangement links TRBV7-9 to TRBJ1-1, with 9 positions matching TRBD1. CDR3 loop: CASSKSGQGGTEAFF. Written as DNA, the CDR3 is TGTGCCAGCAGCAAATCGGGACAGGGTGGCACTGAAGCTTTCTTT.